This TCR beta chain emerged from a study of blood T cell repertoires in COVID-19. Turning to the study itself: Material from acute and convalescent COVID-19 was sourced from the United States, Italy and Spain. T cells, B-cell-depleted T cells, or PBMCs provided the cDNA or gDNA that served as material.

Germline loops: CDR1 SGHRS, CDR2 YFSETQ. The CDR3 covers 16 residues. After removal of 4 bases from V and 3 bases from J, the junction contained 11 bases not matched to a gene. As handled by the study authors: Estimates of nucleated cell counts were drawn from the amplification of reference gene primers. Clones were read by immunoSEQ multiplex PCR, and TCRdb kept only the in-frame ones, dropping some. V and J calls and clone size are as listed in that table; D and trimming were resolved from the DNA. The table records about 260,000 clones, 70% to 85% of them present only once. The specimen sequenced was peripheral blood. The TCR originated in an elderly woman with acute or convalescent COVID-19. The chain uses TRBV5-1 and TRBJ1-1, with 8 bases fitting TRBD1. CDR3 bases: TGCGCCAGCAGCCGCAGAACAGGGGGGCGGGACACTGAAGCTTTCTTT. Translated, it gives CASSRRTGGRDTEAFF.